The sequence of this T cell receptor beta chain was determined in a study of blood T cells in healthy people across ages. Background on the study: About one barcoded beta molecule was captured per two T cells (by template switching).

This clonotype has only a few counts. Its antigen is as yet unknown. A minimum of 6 million PBMCs was isolated per sample. V was shortened by 4 bases and J by 4 bases, with 14 bases between the two germline ends. The CDR3 spans 14 residues. Germline loops: CDR1 SGHRS, CDR2 YFSETQ. Study-wide points: The authors considered diversity estimates from one million T cells to be underestimates.

Through a sample-barcoded 5' primer and a J-beta primer mix, a second PCR was run for about 6 to 12 cycles. Each cDNA was tagged by a template-switch adaptor containing 12 random nucleotides. TCRdb itself ran the 5' RACE reads through MiXCR, one entry per CDR3 protein. This repertoire shows about a million distinct CDR3 sequences, 35% to 45% found once; its top ten account for approximately 14%. The TCR originated in a man aged 18 to 29 in good health. The chain has TRBV5-1 and TRBJ2-5; tentative D call: TRBD1 (6 bases). Sequencing was done on a sample of blood. The CDR3 DNA follows: TGCGCCAGCAGCCCACAGGGAAATGGAGAGACCCAGTACTTC. It codes for CASSPQGNGETQYF.